This passage covers 22 T cell receptor beta chains from one sample sequenced in a study of T cells after yellow fever vaccination. MiXCR was run by TCRdb on the 5' RACE reads, yielding one entry per CDR3 protein. The top ten clones hold around 0.73% of a sample with over 110,000 distinct CDR3 sequences, roughly 8% of them seen once. The material sequenced was CD4+ T cells sorted from PBMCs, taken 5 days after the yellow fever booster vaccination. The receptors shown here come from a man aged 25 to 45 who received the YFV17D yellow fever vaccine.

This clonotype was seen many times. The rearrangement joins TRBV9 to TRBJ2-3; 7 nucleotides match TRBD2. Germline assignment: CDR1 SGDLS and CDR2 YYNGEE. The CDR3 sequence is 15 residues long. With 4 bases clipped from V and 2 bases from J, the junction kept 7 bases outside the gene matches. CDR3 sequence: CASSMSGIHTDTQYF. For the CDR3, the DNA is TGTGCCAGCAGCATGAGCGGGATCCACACAGATACGCAGTATTTT.

The sample holds a few counts of this clonotype. The genes are TRBV7-9 and TRBJ2-1, with TRBD1 matching 8 bases. The J segment lost 3 bases and the V segment lost 5 bases, leaving 6 bases of the junction unmatched. The germline gives CDR1 SEHNR, CDR2 FQNEAQ (reference sequence). The CDR3 length is 15 residues. The chain's CDR3 is CASSPSDRVYNEQFF. DNA for the CDR3: TGTGCCAGCAGCCCCTCGGACAGGGTCTACAATGAGCAGTTCTTC.

Points on this clonotype: Being one base from a much bigger clone, this may be a read error. This sequence joins TRBV23-1 and TRBJ2-2; the D call may be TRBD1 or TRBD2 (5 bases each). TRBV23-1 is an ORF, with its function uncertain. The CDR3 is 14 amino acids. The CDR3 nucleotides are TGCGCCAGCAGTCATAACAGGCGTCACGGGGAGCTGGTTTTT. Translated: CASSHNRRHGELVF.

The table lists this clonotype with a count of one. A much larger clonotype is one base distant, so this may be a read error. The gene calls are TRBV11-2 and TRBJ2-3; D is ambiguous. CDR1 and CDR2 from the germline V gene are SGHAT and FQNNGV. With 5 bases removed from V and 2 bases from J, the gap between germline ends came to 11 bases. The CDR3 contains 14 residues. The chain's CDR3 is CASSHIAPTDTQYF. DNA of the CDR3: TGTGCCAGCAGCCACATCGCACCCACAGATACGCAGTATTTT.

This clonotype has ten or more counts. This chain uses TRBV7-2 with TRBJ2-5; 9 nucleotides line up with TRBD2. The ends lost 0 bases at V and 4 bases at J; junction bases unmatched: 6. The germline V gene encodes CDR1 SGHTA and CDR2 FQGNSA. This CDR3 is 16 amino acids long. CDR3 bases: TGTGCCAGCAGCTTAGCGGGCAGCGGGAGGAGAGAGACCCAGTACTTC. It translates to CASSLAGSGRRETQYF.

This clonotype was recorded many times. The chain joins TRBV7-3 to TRBJ2-7; 9 bases map to TRBD2. Per germline, CDR1 SGHTA and CDR2 FQGTGA. J gave up 7 bases and V 5 bases, and 12 bases lay outside the gene matches. CDR3 length equals 15 residues. CDR3 loop: CASSTPLAGGPEQYF. CDR3 nucleotide sequence: TGTGCCAGCAGCACGCCACTAGCGGGCGGTCCGGAGCAGTACTTC.

V is TRBV7-5 and J is TRBJ2-2; the DNA was not compared with TRBD1, the D call given in the table. TRBV7-5 is described as a pseudogene. The CDR3 has 18 amino acids. The CDR3 here is CSPVSPVNPPGSTGELFF. CDR3 nucleotides: TGTAGCCCTGTGTCTCCAGTCAATCCCCCGGGGTCGACCGGGGAGCTGTTTTTT.

This clonotype was detected many times. V and J are TRBV7-8 and TRBJ2-7; TRBD2 agrees at 14 bases. Germline V lookup: CDR1 SGHVS, CDR2 FQNEAQ. Unmatched junction bases numbered 7, after V lost 1 base and J lost 2 bases. The CDR3 is 18 residues long. DNA for the CDR3: TGTGCCAGCAGCTTAGGAGTAATGGGACTAGCGGGAGCCTACGAGCAGTACTTC. Its translation is CASSLGVMGLAGAYEQYF. The full variable domain, completed using reference TRBV7-8 and TRBJ2-7, is GAGVSQSPRYKVAKRGQDVALRCDPISGHVSLFWYQQALGQGPEFLTYFQNEAQLDKSGLPSDRFFAERPEGSVSTLKIQRTQQEDSAVYLCASSLGVMGLAGAYEQYFGPGTRLTVT.

This clonotype was observed a handful of times. The chain uses TRBV7-2 and TRBJ1-1; 7 bases are a match to TRBD1. Germline trimming cut 5 bases from V and 2 bases from J; bases unmatched to any gene: 5. This CDR3 contains 14 residues. CDR1 SGHTA and CDR2 FQGNSA come from the germline V gene. The CDR3 DNA reads as TGTGCCAGCAGCCCCGGGACAGTAAACACTGAAGCTTTCTTT. Protein: CASSPGTVNTEAFF.

This clonotype was detected many times. This rearrangement joins TRBV28 to TRBJ2-2; no definite D call. Germline loops: CDR1 MDHEN, CDR2 SYDVKM. V lost 5 bases, J lost 0 bases, and 4 bases lay in between. CDR3 length equals 13 residues. CDR3: CASSQTNTGELFF. CDR3 nucleotides: TGTGCCAGCAGTCAGACGAACACCGGGGAGCTGTTTTTT.

This clonotype was observed at least ten times. This chain uses TRBV20-1 with TRBJ2-7; the match to TRBD1 covers 7 bases. V lost 5 bases and J lost 6; bases outside the gene matches: 13. This CDR3 spans 14 amino acids. Germline V lookup: CDR1 DFQATT, CDR2 SNEGSKA (reference sequence). In DNA form, the CDR3 reads TGCAGTGCTCAAACCATCGGACAGGCCTCCGAGCAGTACTTC. Translation: CSAQTIGQASEQYF.

This clonotype was counted many times. This chain links TRBV12-3 or TRBV12-4 with TRBJ2-2, with D tentatively TRBD1 (5 bases). The V gene lost 7 bases and the J gene lost 4 bases, with 28 bases spanning the gap. CDR3 length: 19 amino acids. The CDR3: CASKPSLAAQGRPTGELFF. The CDR3 DNA follows: TGTGCCAGCAAGCCTAGTTTAGCCGCGCAGGGTAGGCCCACCGGGGAGCTGTTTTTT.

This clonotype was counted ten times or more. This chain joins TRBV5-6 and TRBJ1-3; 8 bases fit TRBD1. The junction had 0 bases not matched to a gene; V was cut back by 2 bases and J by 2 bases. The CDR3 is 14 residues long. The germline CDR1 and CDR2 sequences are SGHDT and YYEEEE. In DNA form, the CDR3 reads TGTGCCAGCAGCTTACAGGGGGCTGGAAACACCATATATTTT. It yields the protein CASSLQGAGNTIYF.

The sample holds many counts of this clonotype. The chain has TRBV5-1 and TRBJ2-4; 8 positions agree with TRBD2. The germline V gene has CDR1 SGHRS and CDR2 YFSETQ. The length of the CDR3 is 19 residues. Trimming cost V 2 bases and J 14 bases; bases outside gene matches: 27. CDR3 residues: CASSFLGTGASASGPGEYF. The CDR3 nucleotides are TGCGCCAGCAGCTTTCTTGGGACTGGGGCCTCGGCTAGCGGGCCGGGAGAGTACTTC.

Only a few counts were recorded for this clonotype. V usage is TRBV23-1 and J usage is TRBJ2-6; D is unclear. TRBV23-1 is treated as an ORF (open reading frame) with a function not yet certain. Deletions cut 2 bases from V and 0 bases from J, with 5 bases between. This CDR3 spans 15 amino acids. The CDR3 bases are TGCGCCAGCAGTCAAAACCTCTCTGGGGCCAACGTCCTGACTTTC. The encoded protein is CASSQNLSGANVLTF.

This clonotype was seen repeatedly, ten times or more. The rearrangement uses TRBV5-1 and TRBJ2-7; the match to TRBD1 covers 7 bases. This CDR3 has 19 residues. The ends lost 0 bases at V and 0 bases at J; junction bases unmatched: 15. CDR1 and CDR2 from the germline V gene are SGHRS and YFSETQ. The CDR3 DNA reads TGCGCCAGCAGCTTGGCCGTGGGACAGCTTTTCTCGACCTCCTACGAGCAGTACTTC. Residues: CASSLAVGQLFSTSYEQYF.

At least ten counts were recorded for this clonotype. V and J are TRBV9 and TRBJ2-3; D gene uncertain. Trimming left V 4 bases short and J 5 bases short, with 17 bases between. CDR1 and CDR2 (germline): SGDLS, YYNGEE. CDR3 length: 15 amino acids. CDR3 bases: TGTGCCAGCAGCCCTCCTTTGGCGGAAAGAGATACGCAGTATTTT. Protein: CASSPPLAERDTQYF.

This clonotype showed up many times. The J gene is TRBJ2-6, the V gene TRBV12-3 or TRBV12-4; 10 bases are a match to TRBD1. The CDR3 length is 17 residues. V shed 7 bases, J shed 0 bases, and the junction held 6 bases outside the gene matches. The CDR3 is CASTKGTGVSGANVLTF. In DNA form, the CDR3 reads TGTGCCAGCACTAAAGGGACAGGGGTCTCTGGGGCCAACGTCCTGACTTTC.

A remark on this clonotype: A clone one base away is much larger, so this may be a read error. The rearrangement uses TRBV20-1 and TRBJ2-7; 9 bases match TRBD2. The CDR3 consists of 12 residues. Losses at the gene ends were 5 bases for V and 5 bases for J; bases not matched to a gene: 4. Looked up from germline, CDR1 is DFQATT and CDR2 is SNEGSKA (reference sequence). CDR3 bases: TGCAGTGCTGGACTAGCGCGAGACGAGCAGTACTTC. It specifies CSAGLARDEQYF.

In its sample, this clonotype was seen many times. The V gene is TRBV20-1, the J gene TRBJ2-7; D not certain. V was clipped by 7 bases and J by 3 bases, with 10 bases between them. The CDR3 extends over 11 amino acids. Germline lookup yields CDR1 DFQATT and CDR2 SNEGSKA (reference sequence). Written as DNA, the CDR3 is TGCAGTGGGCTCCGTCTCTACGAGCAGTACTTC. Its translation is CSGLRLYEQYF.

This clonotype was seen many times. The rearrangement links TRBV18 to TRBJ2-3; TRBD1 might be the D (6 bases). From germline, CDR1 is KGHSH and CDR2 LQKENI. The CDR3 runs 14 residues. Trimming shortened V by 2 bases and J by 4 bases, and 10 bases separated the two germline ends. In nucleotides, the CDR3 is TGTGCCAGCTCACCAAACAGGGAGCCAGATACGCAGTATTTT. Its translation is CASSPNREPDTQYF.

This clonotype showed up many times. The chain is built from TRBV15 and TRBJ2-1; a possible D gene is TRBD2 (7 bases). V lost 3 bases and J lost 8, with 11 bases in between. Germline CDR1 LNHNV, CDR2 YYDKDF (reference sequence). The CDR3 sequence is 13 residues long. CDR3 nucleotides: TGTGCCACCAGCAGCCCCGGGGGGCATGAGCAGTTCTTC. This sequence encodes CATSSPGGHEQFF.